The entry below gives a single T cell receptor (beta chain) sequence along with its context. Its antigen is not identified. This record belongs to a study of cytomegalovirus exposure and HLA in healthy donors. Findings and caveats of the study: With further analysis later on, most CMV-associated TCR beta chains appeared HLA-restricted. Reportedly, TCR beta sequences accurately predicted HLA-A and HLA-B alleles in most subjects. A later analysis appeared to link common viral pathogens to several of the most significant clusters.

The PCR contained 60 Vbeta and 13 Jbeta primers. Method: immunoSEQ multiplex PCR; TCRdb's copy keeps in-frame clones and lacks some. The sample includes 150,000 to 200,000 clones, around 80% seen only once; the top ten take 0.9% to 1.2%. The CDR3 is 18 amino acids. Per the germline V gene, CDR1 is LGHNA and CDR2 is YSLEER. After removal of 0 bases from V and 10 bases from J, the junction contained 13 bases not matched to a gene. This TCR came from a woman aged 40 to 55 in good health and CMV-seronegative. The chain carries TRBV4-3 and TRBJ2-1, with 12 nucleotides matching TRBD2. Sequencing used PBMCs. This CDR3 reads CASSQDPSPFTSGREQFF. DNA for the CDR3: TGCGCCAGCAGCCAAGATCCCTCTCCCTTTACTAGCGGGAGGGAGCAGTTCTTC.